This T cell receptor beta chain derives from a study of blood T cell repertoires in COVID-19. Study context: Acute-phase and convalescent COVID-19 samples originated in the United States, Italy and Spain. T cells, B-cell-depleted T cells, or PBMCs provided the cDNA or gDNA that served as material.

In the original workflow: Nucleated cell counts were estimated from reference gene primer amplification. The method was immunoSEQ multiplex PCR; TCRdb's version includes in-frame clones alone and lacks a portion of them. V and J calls and clone size are copied from that table; D and trimming were computed from the DNA. The sample holds roughly 140,000 clones, 80% to 90% seen once. V lost 0 bases and J lost 12, with 13 bases in between. The CDR3 consists of 12 residues. The germline V gene encodes CDR1 SGHTS and CDR2 YDEGEE. The clonotype comes from a woman in her thirties or forties with acute or convalescent COVID-19. The sequenced sample consisted of peripheral blood. This chain connects TRBV5-8 to TRBJ2-7, with D possibly being TRBD2 (5 bases). The CDR3 region has the DNA TGTGCCAGCAGCTTGGAAGTCCTAGGGAGGTACTTC. This sequence encodes CASSLEVLGRYF. The variable domain in full, with the rest retrieved from reference TRBV5-8 and TRBJ2-7, is EAGVTQSPTHLIKTRGQQATLRCSPISGHTSVYWYQQALGLGLQFLLWYDEGEERNRGNFPPRFSGRQFPNYSSELNVNALELEDSALYLCASSLEVLGRYFGPGTRLTVT.